This TCR beta chain appears in the sequencing data of a study of blood T cell repertoires in COVID-19 (dated by TCRdb to about 2020). Regarding the study in general: The collaborator samples originated in the United States, Italy and Spain and spanned the acute and convalescent phases of COVID-19. The dataset comprised deeply sampled blood TCRbeta repertoires from subjects exposed to, actively infected with, or recovered from COVID-19. The material from the prospective study consisted of cDNA or gDNA derived from T cells, B-cell-depleted T cells, or PBMCs. Where available, HLA class I and class II types were obtained from metadata supplied by the sample provider rather than from assay-based typing. Sample metadata almost always included a de-identified subject ID, COVID-19 status, age in years and sex. The repertoires were made available in a free public database intended to serve as a resource for research on the immune response to SARS-CoV-2. Samples came from the ongoing ImmuneRACE study (first 160 participants) plus 1,254 subjects from 6 global collaborators. Paper-wide results and their limitations: The amount of clinical and demographic metadata varied by source and participant and was provided uncurated.

V was cut back by 4 bases and J by 5 bases, leaving a gap of 15 bases between them. Counted from cysteine to phenylalanine, this CDR3 has 15 amino acids. Of all the DNA, just the CDR3 is kept, 45 bases in frame from base 1. Looking up the germline V gene (reference sequence) yields CDR1 LNHDA and CDR2 SQIVND. As concerns this clone: No antigen is known for it. There are no base qualities to consult, and no much larger clone falls within one base.

Participants in the prospective study were enrolled through a virtual design, were aged about 18 to 90 years, and lived in 24 United States geographic areas. Cohort assignment in the prospective study relied on participant-reported clinical history from a screening survey and a study questionnaire. A participant counted as exposed if, within 2 weeks of entering the study, that participant had been in contact with someone who had a PCR-confirmed or clinician-diagnosed COVID-19 case. Mobile phlebotomists in the prospective study collected whole blood, serum and a nasopharyngeal or oropharyngeal swab from every participant. Participants in the prospective study had the option to provide additional blood draws and questionnaires over a roughly two-month period. Before DNA extraction, prospective study blood samples were shipped either frozen or at room temperature. The immunoSEQ Assay, a bias-controlled multiplex PCR, was used to amplify TCRbeta CDR3 regions from genomic DNA. Per the source publication's procedure: The number of nucleated cells in each sample was estimated by amplification of reference gene primers within the assay. Sequence reads were collapsed and filtered to measure the absolute abundance of every unique TCRbeta CDR3 rearrangement. For each sample, productive Simpson clonality was calculated as the square root of Simpson's diversity index across productive rearrangements. The table was pulled from immuneACCESS by TCRdb, which kept in-frame rearrangements only. Such tables lose some clones; where checked, under half of the loss comes from unresolved V genes, and the rest has no known cause. V and J calls and clone size are copied from that table; D and trimming were computed from the DNA. Within this sample are about 250,000 clones, with about 87% of them counted one time only. The leading ten clones occupy roughly 3% of the sample.

Rearrangement joined TRBV19 to TRBJ2-1, with no D gene named confidently. Sequenced sample: PBMCs or T cells enriched from blood (not recorded which). This TCR came from a woman in her thirties or forties who had been exposed to COVID-19. The CDR3 here reads CASSRVTSQNNEQFF. The nucleotide sequence is TGTGCCAGTAGTAGAGTTACGAGTCAAAACAATGAGCAGTTCTTC.